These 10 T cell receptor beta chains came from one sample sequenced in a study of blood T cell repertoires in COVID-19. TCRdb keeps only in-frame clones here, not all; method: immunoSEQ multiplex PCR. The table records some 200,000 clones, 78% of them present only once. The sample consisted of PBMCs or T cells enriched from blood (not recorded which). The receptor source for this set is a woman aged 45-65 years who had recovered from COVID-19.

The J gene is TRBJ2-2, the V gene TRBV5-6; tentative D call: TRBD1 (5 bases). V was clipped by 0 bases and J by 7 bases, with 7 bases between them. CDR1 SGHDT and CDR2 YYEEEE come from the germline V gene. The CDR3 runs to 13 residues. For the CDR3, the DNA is TGTGCCAGCAGCTTGGACCAGGGCGGGGAGCTGTTTTTT. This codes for CASSLDQGGELFF.

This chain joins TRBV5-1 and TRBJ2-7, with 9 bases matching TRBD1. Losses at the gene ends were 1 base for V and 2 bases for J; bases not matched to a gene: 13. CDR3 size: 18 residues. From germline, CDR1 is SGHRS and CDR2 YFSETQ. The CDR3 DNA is TGCGCCAGCAGCTTGACCCCTAATCGGGACAGGGAAACCTACGAGCAGTACTTC. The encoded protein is CASSLTPNRDRETYEQYF.

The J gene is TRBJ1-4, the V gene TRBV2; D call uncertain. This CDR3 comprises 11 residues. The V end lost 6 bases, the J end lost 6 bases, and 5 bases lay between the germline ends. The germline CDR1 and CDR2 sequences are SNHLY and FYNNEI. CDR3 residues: CASRAYEKLFF. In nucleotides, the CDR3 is TGTGCCAGCAGGGCCTATGAAAAACTGTTTTTT.

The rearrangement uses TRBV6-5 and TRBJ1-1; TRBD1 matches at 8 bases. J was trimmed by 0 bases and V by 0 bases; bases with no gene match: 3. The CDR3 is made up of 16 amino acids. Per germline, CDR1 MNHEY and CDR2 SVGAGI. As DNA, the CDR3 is TGTGCCAGCAGTTACTCTTCAGGGGGCATGAACACTGAAGCTTTCTTT. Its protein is CASSYSSGGMNTEAFF.

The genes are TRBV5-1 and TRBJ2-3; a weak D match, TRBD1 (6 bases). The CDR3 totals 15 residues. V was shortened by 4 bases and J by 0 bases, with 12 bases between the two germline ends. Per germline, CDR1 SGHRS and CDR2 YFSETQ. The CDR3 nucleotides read TGCGCCAGCAGCGTCGGACAGACTAGCACAGATACGCAGTATTTT. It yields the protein CASSVGQTSTDTQYF.

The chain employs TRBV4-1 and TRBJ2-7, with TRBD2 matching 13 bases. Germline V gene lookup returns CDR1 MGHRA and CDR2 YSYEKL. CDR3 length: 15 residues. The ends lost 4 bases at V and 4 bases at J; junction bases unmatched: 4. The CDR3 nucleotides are TGCGCCAGCAGCCGGACTAGCGGGAGCGGTTACGAGCAGTACTTC. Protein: CASSRTSGSGYEQYF.

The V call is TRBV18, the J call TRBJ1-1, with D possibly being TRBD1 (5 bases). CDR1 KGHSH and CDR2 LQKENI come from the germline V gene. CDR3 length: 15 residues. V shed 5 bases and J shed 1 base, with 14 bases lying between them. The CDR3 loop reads CASSTNGGGNTEAFF. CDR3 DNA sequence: TGTGCCAGCTCAACGAACGGGGGAGGGAACACTGAAGCTTTCTTT.

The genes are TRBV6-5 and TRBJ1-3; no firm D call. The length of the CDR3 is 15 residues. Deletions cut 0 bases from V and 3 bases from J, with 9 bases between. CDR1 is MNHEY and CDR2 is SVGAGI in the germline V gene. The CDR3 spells CASSYSITSGNTIYF. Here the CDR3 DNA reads TGTGCCAGCAGTTACTCGATAACAAGTGGAAACACCATATATTTT.

In nucleotides, the CDR3 is TGTGCCAGCTCACCACCGGTCGGGGGGCGACTCAACGCTGAAGCTTTCTTT. Translated, it gives CASSPPVGGRLNAEAFF. The genes are TRBV18 and TRBJ1-1, with D tentatively TRBD1 (6 bases). Germline-derived CDR1 and CDR2 are KGHSH and LQKENI. V shed 0 bases and J shed 6 bases, with 20 bases lying between them. The CDR3 sequence is 17 residues long.

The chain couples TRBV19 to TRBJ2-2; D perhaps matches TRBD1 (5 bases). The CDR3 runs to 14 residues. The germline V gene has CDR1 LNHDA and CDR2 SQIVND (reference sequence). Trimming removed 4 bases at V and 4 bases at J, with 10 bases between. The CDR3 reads CASSTGRATGELFF. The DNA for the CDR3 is TGTGCCAGTAGTACGGGCAGGGCCACCGGGGAGCTGTTTTTT.